These T cell receptor beta chains were read from a single sample in a study of cytomegalovirus exposure and HLA in healthy donors. Measured with immunoSEQ multiplex PCR; TCRdb has only the in-frame clones, and not every one. Of 120,000 or so clones in the sample, roughly 82% were seen once. The sequenced sample consisted of PBMCs. These receptors came from a male donor in good health and CMV-seropositive. Both conserved end residues are part of each CDR3.

j_gene: TRBJ2-1
v_gene: TRBV4-2
CDR3aa: CASSRLDWNNEQFF

j_gene: TRBJ2-7
v_gene: TRBV16
CDR3aa: CASSQMEASGRSQQYF

j_gene: TRBJ2-7
v_gene: TRBV4-3
CDR3aa: CASSPTIGLAGPPDEQYF

j_gene: TRBJ2-4
v_gene: TRBV30
CDR3aa: CAWSVSGTTPIQYF

j_gene: TRBJ1-5
v_gene: TRBV2
CDR3aa: CASSDADYRGGDQPQHF

j_gene: TRBJ2-1
v_gene: TRBV4-2
CDR3aa: CASSLANEQFF

j_gene: TRBJ2-1
v_gene: TRBV5-4
CDR3aa: CASSLAQSGRAYNEQFF

j_gene: TRBJ2-6
v_gene: TRBV27
CDR3aa: CASSTMDRFSSGANVLTF

j_gene: TRBJ2-3
v_gene: TRBV28
CDR3aa: CASTTSGRADTQYF

j_gene: TRBJ2-1
v_gene: TRBV4-2
CDR3aa: CASSHGDGRAYEQFF

j_gene: TRBJ2-5
v_gene: TRBV5-4
CDR3aa: CASSVRTGEETQYF

j_gene: TRBJ1-2
v_gene: TRBV18
CDR3aa: CASSPGGNYGYTF

j_gene: TRBJ2-1
v_gene: TRBV4-3
CDR3aa: CASSQGDRAGYNEQFF

j_gene: TRBJ2-1
v_gene: TRBV13
CDR3aa: CASSQIGEQFF

j_gene: TRBJ2-3
v_gene: TRBV10-2
CDR3aa: CASSATSGRADTQYF

j_gene: TRBJ1-3
v_gene: TRBV4-3
CDR3aa: CASSQAQGNTIYF

j_gene: TRBJ2-3
v_gene: TRBV15
CDR3aa: CATSPRVTDTQYF

j_gene: TRBJ2-2
v_gene: TRBV7-9
CDR3aa: CASSLGDKNTGELFF

j_gene: NA
v_gene: TRBV7-2
CDR3aa: CASSLSYEQYF

j_gene: TRBJ2-7
v_gene: TRBV5-1
CDR3aa: CASSLTTGQPYEQYF

j_gene: TRBJ1-2
v_gene: TRBV7-9
CDR3aa: CASSLDSGAGGGGYTF

j_gene: TRBJ2-3
v_gene: TRBV6-4
CDR3aa: CASSELAGSSTDTQYF

j_gene: TRBJ1-5
v_gene: TRBV10-1
CDR3aa: CASSRRENNQPQHF

j_gene: TRBJ1-6
v_gene: TRBV27
CDR3aa: CASSSSGTDNSPLHF